This entry lists 5 T cell receptor beta chains sequenced from one sample in a study of technical replicates of blood from a handful of donors. Method: immunoSEQ multiplex PCR; TCRdb's copy keeps in-frame clones and lacks some. The sample has about 97,000 clones, around 96% seen once. The source material was T cells isolated from PBMCs. These receptor sequences come from a human donor in good health.

This rearrangement joins TRBV7-3 to TRBJ2-1; 10 bases align to TRBD2. The CDR3 runs to 15 residues. CDR1 and CDR2 (germline): SGHTA, FQGTGA. V dropped 2 bases and J dropped 10; count of bases not matched to a gene: 8. The CDR3 region is CASSLSSGRPGEQFF. The CDR3 region has the DNA TGTGCCAGCAGCTTATCTAGCGGGAGACCGGGGGAGCAGTTCTTC.

This chain links TRBV7-2 with TRBJ2-7, with 8 nucleotides matching TRBD2. Trimming removed 5 bases from V and 4 bases from J; junction bases left unmatched: 10. The CDR3 consists of 15 residues. Per germline, CDR1 SGHTA and CDR2 FQGNSA. The CDR3 sequence: CASSLSSGPRYEQYF. For the CDR3, the DNA is TGTGCCAGCAGCCTATCTAGCGGGCCGAGGTACGAGCAGTACTTC.

The chain links TRBV5-1 to TRBJ2-3, with TRBD2 matching over 12 bases. Germline V lookup: CDR1 SGHRS, CDR2 YFSETQ. Losses at the gene ends were 1 base for V and 2 bases for J; bases not matched to a gene: 2. This CDR3 contains 16 residues. The CDR3 sequence is CASSLTSGRITDTQYF. CDR3 in DNA: TGCGCCAGCAGCTTGACTAGCGGGAGGATCACAGATACGCAGTATTTT.

V is TRBV5-1 and J is TRBJ2-1, with 8 nucleotides matching TRBD2. V lost 4 bases and J lost 2; bases outside the gene matches: 8. Germline V gene lookup returns CDR1 SGHRS and CDR2 YFSETQ. This CDR3 comprises 16 residues. This CDR3 reads CASSPVLREAYNEQFF. In DNA form, the CDR3 reads TGCGCCAGCAGCCCTGTATTGCGGGAGGCCTACAATGAGCAGTTCTTC.

This clone was recorded only once. This chain uses TRBV9 with TRBJ2-1; 8 nucleotides match TRBD2. V gave up 4 bases and J gave up 5 bases; unmatched junction bases: 11. CDR1 is SGDLS and CDR2 is YYNGEE in the germline V gene. This CDR3 spans 16 amino acids. CDR3 in DNA: TGTGCCAGCAGCCTATTCTCGGGGACTAGGAACAATGAGCAGTTCTTC. Amino acids: CASSLFSGTRNNEQFF. Variable domain in full (rest from reference TRBV9 and TRBJ2-1): DSGVTQTPKHLITATGQRVTLRCSPRSGDLSVYWYQQSLDQGLQFLIQYYNGEERAKGNILERFSAQQFPDLHSELNLSSLELGDSALYFCASSLFSGTRNNEQFFGPGTRLTVL.